This entry lists 10 T cell receptor beta chains sequenced from one sample in a study of cytomegalovirus exposure and HLA in healthy donors. PCR involved 60 Vbeta and 13 Jbeta primers. Generated by immunoSEQ multiplex PCR, the TCRdb table keeps only in-frame clones and is missing some. The sample yields tens of thousands of clones, of which the top ten take up about 2.3%. The sequencing sample was made of PBMCs. These receptors were collected from a female donor in good health and CMV-seronegative.

The V and J genes are TRBV19 and TRBJ1-5, with a weak D call TRBD1 (5 bases). V lost 8 bases and J 4 bases, leaving 18 bases between the germline ends. Germline loops: CDR1 LNHDA, CDR2 SQIVND (reference sequence). The CDR3 runs to 15 residues. Here the CDR3 reads CASSRGTAENQPQHF. CDR3 DNA sequence: TGTGCCAGTTCCCGGGGGACGGCCGAGAATCAGCCCCAGCATTTT.

The chain uses TRBV6-6 and TRBJ1-5; 10 positions agree with TRBD1. CDR3 length equals 14 residues. The germline V gene encodes CDR1 MNHNY and CDR2 SVGAGI (reference sequence). V shed 9 bases, J shed 6 bases, and the junction held 8 bases outside the gene matches. The CDR3 protein is CASSGQGKSQPQHF. Written as DNA, the CDR3 is TGTGCCAGTTCGGGACAGGGGAAGAGTCAGCCCCAGCATTTT.

The chain employs TRBV23-1 and TRBJ2-7, with 7 bases matching TRBD1. TRBV23-1 is designated an ORF whose function remains uncertain. The CDR3 loop spans 13 amino acids. V lost 2 bases, J lost 2 bases, and 0 bases stayed unmatched. The chain's CDR3 is CASSQGQAYEQYF. The CDR3 DNA sequence: TGCGCCAGCAGTCAAGGACAGGCCTACGAGCAGTACTTC.

This chain joins TRBV5-1 and TRBJ1-1; TRBD1 aligns across 7 bases. The germline V gene has CDR1 SGHRS and CDR2 YFSETQ. The CDR3 has 14 amino acids. The V and J ends lost 3 bases and 0 bases, in that order; junction bases with no gene match: 2. CDR3 coding DNA: TGCGCCAGCAGCTGGGACAGCCTGAACACTGAAGCTTTCTTT. Translating it yields CASSWDSLNTEAFF.

The chain recombines TRBV5-5 with TRBJ2-7; perhaps TRBD1 as D (6 bases). Trimming took 4 bases from V and 4 from J, leaving 18 bases between them. The CDR3 has 15 residues. CDR1 and CDR2 (germline): SGHKS, YYEKEE (reference sequence). The CDR3 coding sequence is TGTGCCAGCAGCACTCTAACAGGGCTCATTTACGAGCAGTACTTC. Its translation: CASSTLTGLIYEQYF.

This chain links TRBV10-3 with TRBJ1-2; tentatively, D is TRBD1 (6 bases). Trimming removed 0 bases from V and 2 bases from J, with 7 bases in between. This CDR3 spans 14 amino acids. Germline V CDR1 and CDR2: ENHRY, SYGVKD. CDR3 in DNA: TGTGCCATCAGTGAGTCCCAGGGGAACTATGGCTACACCTTC. Protein: CAISESQGNYGYTF.

This chain uses TRBV27 with TRBJ2-7; no firm D call. With 6 bases removed from V and 2 bases from J, the gap between germline ends came to 5 bases. Germline values: CDR1 MNHEY, CDR2 SMNVEV (reference sequence). The CDR3 sequence is 11 residues long. The CDR3 nucleotides read TGTGCCAGCAGCTTTACCTACGAGCAGTACTTC. Its protein product is CASSFTYEQYF.

The chain recombines TRBV19 with TRBJ2-3; D gene uncertain. The germline V gene encodes CDR1 LNHDA and CDR2 SQIVND (reference sequence). Trimming took off 4 bases at V and 4 bases at J, with 18 bases between the two ends. This CDR3 spans 16 amino acids. The CDR3 DNA reads as TGTGCCAGTAGTAGCCCGGGTCTACCCCTGTCAGATACGCAGTATTTT. This translates into CASSSPGLPLSDTQYF. Variable domain in full (rest from reference TRBV19 and TRBJ2-3): DGGITQSPKYLFRKEGQNVTLSCEQNLNHDAMYWYRQDPGQGLRLIYYSQIVNDFQKGDIAEGYSVSREKKESFPLTVTSAQKNPTAFYLCASSSPGLPLSDTQYFGPGTRLTVL.

J is TRBJ1-2 and V is TRBV30; 8 bases map to TRBD1. Trimming at V came to 1 base and at J to 8 bases, leaving 18 bases not matched to a gene. Per germline, CDR1 GTSNPN and CDR2 SVGIG (reference sequence). The CDR3 length is 17 residues. CDR3 sequence reads: CAWSASGAQGARGGYTF. The CDR3 bases are TGTGCCTGGAGTGCCTCCGGTGCGCAGGGGGCGAGGGGGGGCTACACCTTC.

The chain carries TRBV4-1 and TRBJ2-3; the D is unclear. Germline CDR1 reads MGHRA; CDR2 reads YSYEKL. Trimming took 0 bases from V and 0 from J, leaving 10 bases between them. CDR3 size: 16 residues. The CDR3 nucleotides read TGCGCCAGCAGCCAAGAGGGCATATCTAGCACAGATACGCAGTATTTT. Residues: CASSQEGISSTDTQYF.